This T cell receptor (beta chain) was obtained from a study of blood T cell repertoires in COVID-19. Study overall: Collection of acute and convalescent COVID-19 samples took place in the United States, Italy and Spain. PBMCs, B-cell-depleted T cells, or T cells were the source of the cDNA or gDNA that made up the material.

The assay was immunoSEQ multiplex PCR, and TCRdb's table has in-frame clones only and misses some. The profile covers 70,000 to 95,000 clones, with roughly 84% appearing a single time and around 20% taken by the ten largest. Germline V gives CDR1 DFQATT, CDR2 SNEGSKA (reference sequence). The length of the CDR3 is 9 residues. V lost 6 bases to trimming and J lost 6 bases, with 3 bases between them. In this sample, this clone turned up once. The V and J genes are TRBV20-1 and TRBJ2-1, with unresolved D. The sample consisted of peripheral blood. The receptor's source is a woman aged 45-59 years with acute or convalescent COVID-19. CDR3 nucleotide sequence: TGCAGTGCCCTCAATGAGCAGTTCTTC. This gives the protein CSALNEQFF.